The present entry profiles one T cell receptor (beta chain) with its context. Its antigen remains unidentified. The record originates from a study of regulatory T cells in long-lasting Graves disease. Study background: Recently diagnosed Graves' patients had received antithyroid drugs for under 3 months. Study conclusions and caveats: Limited sample numbers may have lowered accuracy.

Building the TCR beta libraries relied on iRepertoire HTBI primers, and CDR3 regions underwent Arm-PCR. Each CDR3 protein gets one entry after TCRdb re-called the multiplex PCR reads with MiXCR. The sample contains 400,000 to 450,000 distinct CDR3 sequences, about 17% of which appear only once. Time point reported: newly diagnosed GD, antithyroid drugs for less than 3 months. From PBMCs, RNA was extracted and then used to make the TCR library. The CDR3 loop spans 14 amino acids. The germline V gene encodes CDR1 SGHRS and CDR2 YFSETQ. Trimming removed 9 bases at V and 3 bases at J, with 16 bases between. The data also belong to a second study, concerning T cells in Graves' hyperthyroidism and ophthalmopathy. That paper adds: Most clonotypes that expanded in the thyroid above 0.001 also showed up in blood.

The sequenced sample was peripheral blood mononuclear cells (PBMCs), obtained at new diagnosis, from a patient treated with antithyroid drugs. The genes are TRBV5-1 and TRBJ2-1; D might be TRBD1 (6 bases). This TCR came from a woman in her twenties or thirties with Graves disease. The CDR3 reads CATNRDTSYNEQFF. The CDR3 nucleotides read TGCGCCACCAACCGGGACACCAGCTACAATGAGCAGTTCTTC.